The TCR beta chain under discussion was sequenced for a study of tumor-infiltrating lymphocytes in localized non-small cell lung cancer. Across the study: Resected tumor was paired with non-adjacent uninvolved lung from the same patient.

Clones were read by immunoSEQ multiplex PCR, and TCRdb kept only the in-frame ones, dropping some. The sample consists of roughly 7,200 clones, 60% to 80% of them appearing once. From germline, CDR1 is MNHNS and CDR2 SASEGT. Trimming removed 4 bases from V and 5 bases from J, with 12 bases in between. The CDR3 length is 13 residues. Note on this clone: No antigen is known for it.

General study results and limits: T-cell fraction did not differ between immunotypes IM1 and IM2.

Sequencing input: lung tumor tissue. J is TRBJ2-7 and V is TRBV6-1, with unresolved D. The sequence derives from a human donor with non-small cell lung cancer. CDR3 region: CASSGSPQHEQYF. In nucleotides, the CDR3 is TGTGCCAGCAGTGGAAGTCCCCAGCACGAGCAGTACTTC.